Described below is a single T cell receptor beta chain sequence and its context. Germline CDR1 reads ENHRY; CDR2 reads SYGVKD. CDR3 length: 12 residues. V was clipped by 2 bases and J by 9 bases, with 10 bases between them. The record originates from a study of response to subunit inactivated influenza vaccine. TCRdb reanalysed the RT-PCR reads using MiXCR and keeps one entry per CDR3 protein. The data show just under 550,000 distinct CDR3 sequences, roughly 23% seen once. These data also formed part of another study, on T cells expressing NK-cell markers. That work adds: UMIs were included in TCR beta cDNA generated by 5'RACE template switching. TCR beta repertoires came from sorted CD3+CD56+NKG2C+, CD3+CD56+NKG2C- and CD3+CD56-NKG2C+ T cells. There were seven HCMV-seropositive donors and one seronegative donor among the eight sequenced. Within several experiments, an anti-gamma-delta TCR antibody kept the sorting limited to alpha-beta TCR T cells. Once again these clonotypes came out on top in the CD3+CD56-NKG2C+ fraction of several donors.

This TCR was recovered from a man aged 50-60 years who received an inactivated influenza vaccine. The input for sequencing was CD4+ T cells sorted from PBMCs, taken 11 to 12 days after vaccination. The chain is built from TRBV10-3 and TRBJ1-1; possibly TRBD1 for D (5 bases). The CDR3 DNA is TGTGCCATCAGTGAGGTGGGGGGTAAAGCTTTCTTT. It codes for CAISEVGGKAFF.